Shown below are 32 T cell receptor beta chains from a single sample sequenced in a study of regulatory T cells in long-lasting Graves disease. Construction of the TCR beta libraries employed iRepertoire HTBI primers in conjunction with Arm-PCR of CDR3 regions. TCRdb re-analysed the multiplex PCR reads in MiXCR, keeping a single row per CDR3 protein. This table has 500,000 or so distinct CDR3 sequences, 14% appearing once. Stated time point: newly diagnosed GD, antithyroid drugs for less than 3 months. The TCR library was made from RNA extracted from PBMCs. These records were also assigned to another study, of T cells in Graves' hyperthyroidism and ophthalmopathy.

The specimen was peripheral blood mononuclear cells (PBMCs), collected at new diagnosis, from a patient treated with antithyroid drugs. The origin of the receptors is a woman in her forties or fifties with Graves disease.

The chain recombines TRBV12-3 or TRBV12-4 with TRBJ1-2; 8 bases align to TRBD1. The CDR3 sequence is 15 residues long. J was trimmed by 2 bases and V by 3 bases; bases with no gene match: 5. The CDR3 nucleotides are TGTGCCAGCAGTTTTCCGGGACAGGTGAACTATGGCTACACCTTC. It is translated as CASSFPGQVNYGYTF.

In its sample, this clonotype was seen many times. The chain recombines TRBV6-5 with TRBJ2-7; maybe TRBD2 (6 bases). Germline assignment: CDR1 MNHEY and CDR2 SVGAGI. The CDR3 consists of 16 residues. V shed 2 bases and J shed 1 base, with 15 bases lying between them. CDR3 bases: TGTGCCAGCAGTTACGTTGTCGGGAGTCTTTCCTACGAGCAGTACTTC. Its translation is CASSYVVGSLSYEQYF.

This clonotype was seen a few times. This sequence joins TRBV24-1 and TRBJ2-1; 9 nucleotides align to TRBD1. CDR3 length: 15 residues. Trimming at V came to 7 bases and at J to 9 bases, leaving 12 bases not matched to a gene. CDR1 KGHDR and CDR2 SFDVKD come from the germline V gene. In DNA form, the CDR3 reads TGTGCCACCAGCCTGGACAGGGGATACCAGGGTGAGCAGTTCTTC. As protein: CATSLDRGYQGEQFF.

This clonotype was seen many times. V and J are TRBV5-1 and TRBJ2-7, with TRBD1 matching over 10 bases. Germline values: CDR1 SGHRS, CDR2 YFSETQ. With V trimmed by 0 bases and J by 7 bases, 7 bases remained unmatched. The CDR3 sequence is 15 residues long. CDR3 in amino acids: CASSLEYGTGDEQYF. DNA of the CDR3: TGCGCCAGCAGCTTGGAATATGGGACAGGGGATGAGCAGTACTTC.

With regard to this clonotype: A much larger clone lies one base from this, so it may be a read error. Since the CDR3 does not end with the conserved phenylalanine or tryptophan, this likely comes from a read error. This CDR3 reads CASSQESYRFYEQYL. In DNA, the CDR3 is TGTGCCAGCAGCCAAGAGAGCTACAGGTTCTACGAGCAGTACCTC. The V gene is TRBV3-1, the J gene TRBJ2-7; a weak D match, TRBD1 (5 bases). This CDR3 comprises 15 residues. The V gene's germline CDR1 is LGHDT and CDR2 YNNKEL (reference sequence). The V and J ends lost 0 bases and 3 bases respectively, with 12 bases between them.

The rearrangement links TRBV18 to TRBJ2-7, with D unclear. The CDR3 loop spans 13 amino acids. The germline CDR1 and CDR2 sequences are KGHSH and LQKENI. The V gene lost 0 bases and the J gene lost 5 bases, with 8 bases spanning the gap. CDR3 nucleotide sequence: TGTGCCAGCTCACCACCCGGTCGCAACGAGCAGTACTTC. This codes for CASSPPGRNEQYF.

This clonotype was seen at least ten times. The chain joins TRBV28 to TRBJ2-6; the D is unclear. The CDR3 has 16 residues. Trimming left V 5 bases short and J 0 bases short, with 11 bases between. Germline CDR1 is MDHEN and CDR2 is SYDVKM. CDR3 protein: CASSAFRNSGANVLTF. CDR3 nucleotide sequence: TGTGCCAGCAGTGCCTTCAGGAACTCTGGGGCCAACGTCCTGACTTTC.

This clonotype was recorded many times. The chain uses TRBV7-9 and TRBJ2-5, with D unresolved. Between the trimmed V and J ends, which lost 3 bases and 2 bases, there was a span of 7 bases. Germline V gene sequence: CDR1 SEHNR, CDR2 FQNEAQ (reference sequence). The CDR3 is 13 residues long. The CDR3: CASSLVLQETQYF. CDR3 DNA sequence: TGTGCCAGCAGCTTGGTCCTTCAAGAGACCCAGTACTTC.

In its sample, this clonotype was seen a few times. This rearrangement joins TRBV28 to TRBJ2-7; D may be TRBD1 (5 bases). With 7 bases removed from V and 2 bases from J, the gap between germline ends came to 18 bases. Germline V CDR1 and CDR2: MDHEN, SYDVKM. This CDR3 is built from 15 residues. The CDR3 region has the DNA TGTGCCAGCACCTCACTGGAACAGGTGGCCTACGAGCAGTACTTC. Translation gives CASTSLEQVAYEQYF.

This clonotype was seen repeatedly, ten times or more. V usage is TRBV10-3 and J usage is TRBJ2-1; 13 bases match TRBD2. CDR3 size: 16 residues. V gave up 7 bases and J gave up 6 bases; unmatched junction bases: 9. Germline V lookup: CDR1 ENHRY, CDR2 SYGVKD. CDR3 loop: CAITGLAGESGNEQFF. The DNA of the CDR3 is TGTGCCATCACCGGACTAGCGGGAGAGTCGGGCAATGAGCAGTTCTTC.

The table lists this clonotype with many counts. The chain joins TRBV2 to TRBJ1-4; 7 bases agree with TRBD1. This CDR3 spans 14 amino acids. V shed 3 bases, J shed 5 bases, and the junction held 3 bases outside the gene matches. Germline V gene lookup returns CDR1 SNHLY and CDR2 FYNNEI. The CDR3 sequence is CASSETGKNEKLFF. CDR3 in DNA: TGTGCCAGCAGTGAGACAGGGAAGAATGAAAAACTGTTTTTT.

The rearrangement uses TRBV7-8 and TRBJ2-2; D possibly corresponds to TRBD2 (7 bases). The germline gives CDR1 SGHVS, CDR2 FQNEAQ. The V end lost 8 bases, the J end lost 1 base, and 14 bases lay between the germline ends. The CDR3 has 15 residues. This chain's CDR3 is CASGGGPLNTGELFF. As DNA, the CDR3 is TGTGCCAGCGGGGGGGGGCCTTTGAACACCGGGGAGCTGTTTTTT.

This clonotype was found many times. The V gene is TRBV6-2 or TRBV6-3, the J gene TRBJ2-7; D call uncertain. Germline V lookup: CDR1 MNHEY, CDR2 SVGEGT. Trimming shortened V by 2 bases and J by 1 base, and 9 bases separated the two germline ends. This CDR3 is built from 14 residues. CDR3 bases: TGTGCCAGCAGTTACAGCACTCCTTCCTACGAGCAGTACTTC. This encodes CASSYSTPSYEQYF.

The CDR3 spells CSARLGHQETQYF. Written as DNA, the CDR3 is TGCAGTGCTAGATTGGGACACCAAGAGACCCAGTACTTC. The chain couples TRBV20-1 to TRBJ2-5, with D tentatively TRBD1 or TRBD2 (5 bases each). V lost 2 bases, J lost 0 bases, and 7 bases lay in between. The CDR3 has 13 amino acids. Germline loops: CDR1 DFQATT, CDR2 SNEGSKA (reference sequence).

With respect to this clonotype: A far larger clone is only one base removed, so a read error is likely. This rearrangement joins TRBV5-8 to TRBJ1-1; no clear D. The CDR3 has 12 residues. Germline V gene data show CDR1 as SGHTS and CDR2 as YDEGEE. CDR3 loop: CASSPQNAEAFF. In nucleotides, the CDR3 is TGTGCCAGCTCACCACAGAACGCTGAAGCTTTCTTT.

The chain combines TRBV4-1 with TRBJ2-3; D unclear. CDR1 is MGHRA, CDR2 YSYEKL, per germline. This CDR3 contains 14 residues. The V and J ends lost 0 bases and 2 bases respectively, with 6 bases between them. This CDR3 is CASSQELATDTQYF. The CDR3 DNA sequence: TGCGCCAGCAGCCAAGAATTGGCCACAGATACGCAGTATTTT.

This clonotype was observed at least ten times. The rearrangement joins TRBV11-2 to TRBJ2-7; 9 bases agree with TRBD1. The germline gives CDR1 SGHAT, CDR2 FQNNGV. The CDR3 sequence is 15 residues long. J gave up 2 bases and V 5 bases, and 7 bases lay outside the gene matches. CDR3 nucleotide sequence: TGTGCCAGCAGCCCCGGGACAGGGTATACCTACGAGCAGTACTTC. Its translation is CASSPGTGYTYEQYF.

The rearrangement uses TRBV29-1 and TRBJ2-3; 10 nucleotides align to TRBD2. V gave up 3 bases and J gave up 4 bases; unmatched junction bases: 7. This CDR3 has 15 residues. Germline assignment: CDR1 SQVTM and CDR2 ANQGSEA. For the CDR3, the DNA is TGCAGCGTTGATCTGTGGCTAGCGGGAGCAGATACGCAGTATTTT. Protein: CSVDLWLAGADTQYF.

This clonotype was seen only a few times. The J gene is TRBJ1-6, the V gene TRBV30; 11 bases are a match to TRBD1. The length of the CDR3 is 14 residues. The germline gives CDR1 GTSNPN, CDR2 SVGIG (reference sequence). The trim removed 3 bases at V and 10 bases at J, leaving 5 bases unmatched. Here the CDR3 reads CAWSTGTGGSPLHF. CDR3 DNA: TGTGCCTGGAGCACCGGGACAGGGGGGTCACCCCTCCACTTT.

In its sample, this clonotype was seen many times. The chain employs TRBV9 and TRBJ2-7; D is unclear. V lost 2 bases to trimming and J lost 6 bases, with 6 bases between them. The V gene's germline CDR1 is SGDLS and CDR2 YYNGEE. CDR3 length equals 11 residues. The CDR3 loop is CASSVGSEQYF. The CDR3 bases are TGTGCCAGCAGCGTGGGTAGCGAGCAGTACTTC.

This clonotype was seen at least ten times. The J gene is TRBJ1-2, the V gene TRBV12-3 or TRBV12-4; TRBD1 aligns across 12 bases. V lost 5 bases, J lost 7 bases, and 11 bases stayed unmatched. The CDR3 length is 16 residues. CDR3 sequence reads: CASSDGTGGRVGGYTF. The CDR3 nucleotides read TGTGCCAGCAGTGACGGGACAGGGGGCCGCGTGGGTGGCTACACCTTC.

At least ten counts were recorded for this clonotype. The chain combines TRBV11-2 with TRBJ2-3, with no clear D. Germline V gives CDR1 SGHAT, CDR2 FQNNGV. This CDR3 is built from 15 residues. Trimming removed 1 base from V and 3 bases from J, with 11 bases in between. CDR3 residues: CASSLGLDDTDTQYF. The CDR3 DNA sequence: TGTGCCAGCAGCTTAGGACTGGACGATACAGATACGCAGTATTTT.

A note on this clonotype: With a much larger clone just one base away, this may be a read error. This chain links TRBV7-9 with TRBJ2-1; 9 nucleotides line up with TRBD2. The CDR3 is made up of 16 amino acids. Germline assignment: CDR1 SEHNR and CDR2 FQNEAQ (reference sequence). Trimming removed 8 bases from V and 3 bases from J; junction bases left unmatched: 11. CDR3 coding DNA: TGTGCCAGCTCACCACCTCTAGCGGGACTCTACAATGAGCAGTTCTTC. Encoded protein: CASSPPLAGLYNEQFF.

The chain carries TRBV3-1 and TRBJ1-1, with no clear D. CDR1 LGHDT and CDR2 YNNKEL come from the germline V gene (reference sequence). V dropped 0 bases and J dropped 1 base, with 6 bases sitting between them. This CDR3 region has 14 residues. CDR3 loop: CASSQDVGNTEAFF. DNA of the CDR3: TGTGCCAGCAGCCAAGATGTAGGGAACACTGAAGCTTTCTTT.

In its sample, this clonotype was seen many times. The CDR3 spells CASSEGQASGANVLTF. The CDR3, as DNA: TGTGCCAGCAGTGAAGGACAGGCCTCTGGGGCCAACGTCCTGACTTTC. J is TRBJ2-6 and V is TRBV2, with D perhaps matching TRBD1 (6 bases). This CDR3 spans 16 amino acids. V lost 1 base, J lost 0 bases, and 7 bases lay in between. Germline lookup yields CDR1 SNHLY and CDR2 FYNNEI.

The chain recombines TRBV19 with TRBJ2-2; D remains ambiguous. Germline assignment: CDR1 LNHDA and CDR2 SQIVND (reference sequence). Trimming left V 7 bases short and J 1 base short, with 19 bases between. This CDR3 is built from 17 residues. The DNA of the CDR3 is TGTGCCAGTAATCGCCGAGCGCAAGAGCGGAACACCGGGGAGCTGTTTTTT. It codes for CASNRRAQERNTGELFF.

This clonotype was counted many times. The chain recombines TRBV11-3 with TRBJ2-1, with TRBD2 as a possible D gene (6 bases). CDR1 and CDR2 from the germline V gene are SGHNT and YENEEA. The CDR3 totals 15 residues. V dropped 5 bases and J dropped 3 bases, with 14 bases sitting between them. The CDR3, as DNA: TGTGCCAGCAGCCTGCTCCCCGGGGGCTACAATGAGCAGTTCTTC. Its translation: CASSLLPGGYNEQFF.

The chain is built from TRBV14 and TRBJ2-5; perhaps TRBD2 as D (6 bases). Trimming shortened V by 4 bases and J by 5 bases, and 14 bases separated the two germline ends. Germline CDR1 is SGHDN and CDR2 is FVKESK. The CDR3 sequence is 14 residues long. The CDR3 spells CASSRTGVGETQYF. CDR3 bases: TGTGCCAGCAGCCGGACGGGAGTTGGCGAGACCCAGTACTTC.

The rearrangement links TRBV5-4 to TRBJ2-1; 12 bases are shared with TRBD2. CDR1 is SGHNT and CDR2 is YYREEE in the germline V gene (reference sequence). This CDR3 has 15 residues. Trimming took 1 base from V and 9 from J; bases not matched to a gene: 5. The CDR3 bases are TGTGCCAGCAGCTTGCGACTAGCGGGAGTAATTGAGCAGTTCTTC. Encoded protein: CASSLRLAGVIEQFF. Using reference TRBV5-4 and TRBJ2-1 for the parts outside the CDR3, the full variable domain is ETGVTQSPTHLIKTRGQQVTLRCSSQSGHNTVSWYQQALGQGPQFIFQYYREEENGRGNFPPRFSGLQFPNYSSELNVNALELDDSALYLCASSLRLAGVIEQFFGPGTRLTVL.

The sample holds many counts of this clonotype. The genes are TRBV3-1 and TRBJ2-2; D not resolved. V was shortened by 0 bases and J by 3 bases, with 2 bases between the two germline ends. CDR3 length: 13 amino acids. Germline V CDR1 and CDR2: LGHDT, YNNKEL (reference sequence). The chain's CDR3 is CASSQDHTGELFF. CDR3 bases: TGTGCCAGCAGCCAAGATCACACCGGGGAGCTGTTTTTT. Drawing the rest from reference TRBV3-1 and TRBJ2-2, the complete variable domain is DTAVSQTPKYLVTQMGNDKSIKCEQNLGHDTMYWYKQDSKKFLKIMFSYNNKELIINETVPNRFSPKSPDKAHLNLHINSLELGDSAVYFCASSQDHTGELFFGEGSRLTVL.

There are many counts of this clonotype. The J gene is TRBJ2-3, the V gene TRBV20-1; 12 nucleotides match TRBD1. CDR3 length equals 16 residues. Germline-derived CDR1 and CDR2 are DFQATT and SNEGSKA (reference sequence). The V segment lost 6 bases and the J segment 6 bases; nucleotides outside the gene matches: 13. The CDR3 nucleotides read TGCAGTGCCTCCGGGCGGGACAGGGGGCTATCGGATACGCAGTATTTT. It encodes CSASGRDRGLSDTQYF.

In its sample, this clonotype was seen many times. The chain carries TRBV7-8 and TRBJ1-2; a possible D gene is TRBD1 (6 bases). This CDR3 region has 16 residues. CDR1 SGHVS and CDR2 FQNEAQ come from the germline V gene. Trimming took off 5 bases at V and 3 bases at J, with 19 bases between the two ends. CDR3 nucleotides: TGTGCCAGCAGCCCCTATACGGGGGCAGGAGACTATGGCTACACCTTC. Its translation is CASSPYTGAGDYGYTF.